The 5 T cell receptor beta chains in this list originate from one sample, sequenced in a study of cytomegalovirus exposure and HLA in healthy donors (TCRdb year 2017). Libraries were made using the immunoSEQ multiplex PCR assay. A mixture of 60 forward primers for TCR Vbeta segments and 13 reverse primers for TCR Jbeta segments was used in the multiplex PCR. TCRdb re-hosts the immuneACCESS table, in-frame sequences only. Its copies lack some clones; in the studies checked, an unresolved V gene accounts for under half of them, and the cause for the rest is not known. The sample records about 160,000 clones, about 73% of which are singletons. Of the sample, approximately 3.1% falls within the top ten clones. The sequenced material came from PBMCs. The receptors originated from a woman aged 40 to 50 in good health and CMV-seronegative.

The chain recombines TRBV5-1 with TRBJ2-1; TRBD1 agrees at 11 bases. The germline V gene has CDR1 SGHRS and CDR2 YFSETQ. The CDR3 runs 19 residues. The V gene end was trimmed by 6 bases and the J gene end by 0 bases; junction bases not matched to a gene: 14. CDR3 residues: CASTRDRGTIRPSYNEQFF. In DNA, the CDR3 is TGCGCCAGCACAAGGGACAGGGGGACGATAAGACCCTCCTACAATGAGCAGTTCTTC. Full variable domain (missing parts from reference TRBV5-1 and TRBJ2-1): KAGVTQTPRYLIKTRGQQVTLSCSPISGHRSVSWYQQTPGQGLQFLFEYFSETQRNKGNFPGRFSGRQFSNSRSEMNVSTLELGDSALYLCASTRDRGTIRPSYNEQFFGPGTRLTVL.

This clone was counted a single time. V usage is TRBV4-1 and J usage is TRBJ1-1; D gene ambiguous. The V end lost 4 bases, the J end lost 0 bases, and 9 bases lay between the germline ends. CDR3 length equals 14 residues. CDR1 and CDR2 (germline): MGHRA, YSYEKL. CDR3 sequence reads: CASSLRSVNTEAFF. The CDR3 bases are TGCGCCAGCAGCCTGAGATCGGTGAACACTGAAGCTTTCTTT.

The J gene is TRBJ2-5, the V gene TRBV19; 10 positions match TRBD2. From germline, CDR1 is LNHDA and CDR2 SQIVND (reference sequence). CDR3 length: 15 residues. With 6 bases clipped from V and 4 bases from J, the junction kept 8 bases outside the gene matches. Here the CDR3 reads CASRPGLASPETQYF. In nucleotides, the CDR3 is TGTGCCAGTAGACCGGGACTAGCGAGTCCAGAGACCCAGTACTTC.

The rearrangement uses TRBV28 and TRBJ2-1, with 13 bases fitting TRBD2. Per germline, CDR1 MDHEN and CDR2 SYDVKM. After removal of 8 bases from V and 6 bases from J, the junction contained 10 bases not matched to a gene. The CDR3 runs to 16 residues. The CDR3 bases are TGTGCCAGCTGTTCGTGGCGGACTAGCGGGGGCAATGAGCAGTTCTTC. This gives the protein CASCSWRTSGGNEQFF. The full variable domain, rest sourced from reference TRBV28 and TRBJ2-1, is DVKVTQSSRYLVKRTGEKVFLECVQDMDHENMFWYRQDPGLGLRLIYFSYDVKMKEKGDIPEGYSVSREKKERFSLILESASTNQTSMYLCASCSWRTSGGNEQFFGPGTRLTVL.

The chain couples TRBV2 to TRBJ1-1; perhaps TRBD1 as D (6 bases). Germline-derived CDR1 and CDR2 are SNHLY and FYNNEI. CDR3 length: 16 residues. V lost 4 bases, J lost 1 base, and 16 bases lay in between. The CDR3 spells CASSGYKGHQNTEAFF. For the CDR3, the DNA is TGTGCCAGCAGTGGATACAAGGGACACCAGAACACTGAAGCTTTCTTT.